The 19 T cell receptor beta chains reported below all come from one sample, sequenced in a study of pediatric ulcerative colitis. During colonoscopy, one to two rectal pinch biopsies were collected. The table came from immunoSEQ multiplex PCR; TCRdb's copy has only in-frame clones and leaves some out. The data hold some 37,000 clones, with around 73% observed a single time. Sequences were obtained from gut tissue. The receptor source for this set is a boy between 5 and 17 years old with moderate ulcerative colitis.

In this sample, this clone turned up once. This sequence joins TRBV6-1 and TRBJ2-2, with D perhaps TRBD2 (5 bases). Per the germline V gene, CDR1 is MNHNS and CDR2 is SASEGT. Deletions cut 3 bases from V and 0 bases from J, with 11 bases between. The CDR3 loop spans 16 amino acids. The CDR3, as DNA: TGTGCCAGCAGTGATGAGGAGGTTTCGAACACCGGGGAGCTGTTTTTT. Protein sequence: CASSDEEVSNTGELFF.

This chain connects TRBV5-1 to TRBJ2-1; possibly TRBD1 or TRBD2 for D (6 bases each). The germline V gene has CDR1 SGHRS and CDR2 YFSETQ. CDR3 length equals 14 residues. V dropped 4 bases and J dropped 14 bases, with 22 bases sitting between them. The CDR3: CASSPTSGTRDKFF. In DNA form, the CDR3 reads TGCGCCAGCAGCCCTACTTCCGGGACTCGGGACAAGTTCTTC.

In DNA, the CDR3 is TGTGCCAGTAGTATAGGCTCCCTGCGGGCTTTCTTT. Its protein is CASSIGSLRAFF. The chain links TRBV19 to TRBJ1-1; no clear D. V lost 1 base and J lost 11, with 11 bases in between. This CDR3 region has 12 residues. CDR1 and CDR2 from the germline V gene are LNHDA and SQIVND (reference sequence).

This clone was seen a few times. CDR3 nucleotides: TGTGCCAGCAGTGAATTAGGGGCAGGGAAAAATGAAAAACTGTTTTTT. Its translation is CASSELGAGKNEKLFF. The rearrangement links TRBV25-1 to TRBJ1-4; TRBD1 might be the D (5 bases). V lost 1 base, J lost 5 bases, and 14 bases lay in between. The CDR3 runs to 16 residues. The V gene's germline CDR1 is MGHDK and CDR2 SYGVNS.

The chain employs TRBV19 and TRBJ1-2, with 9 bases that match TRBD1. V lost 8 bases to trimming and J lost 5 bases; unmatched junction nucleotides: 9. This CDR3 comprises 14 residues. Germline V CDR1 and CDR2: LNHDA, SQIVND (reference sequence). The CDR3 spells CASLAGTGFYGYTF. DNA for the CDR3: TGTGCCAGTCTAGCCGGGACAGGGTTTTATGGCTACACCTTC.

This chain joins TRBV4-1 and TRBJ2-1, with 12 bases aligning to TRBD2. V lost 0 bases, J lost 6 bases, and 0 bases stayed unmatched. This CDR3 spans 15 amino acids. CDR1 MGHRA and CDR2 YSYEKL come from the germline V gene. As DNA, the CDR3 is TGCGCCAGCAGCCAAGAGGGACTAGCGGGCAATGAGCAGTTCTTC. Protein sequence: CASSQEGLAGNEQFF.

This sequence joins TRBV9 and TRBJ2-1; D remains unclear. This CDR3 contains 14 residues. In germline, CDR1 is SGDLS, CDR2 YYNGEE. V lost 1 base and J 3 bases, leaving 8 bases between the germline ends. The CDR3 sequence: CASSVSWGYNEQFF. The CDR3 coding sequence is TGTGCCAGCAGCGTAAGCTGGGGCTACAATGAGCAGTTCTTC.

This clone was counted once. The chain joins TRBV28 to TRBJ1-2; no definite D call. In germline, CDR1 is MDHEN, CDR2 SYDVKM. The CDR3 contains 11 residues. The V gene lost 4 bases and the J gene lost 5 bases, with 5 bases spanning the gap. The CDR3 is CASSSRYGYTF. Written as DNA, the CDR3 is TGTGCCAGCAGTTCGAGATATGGCTACACCTTC.

The chain uses TRBV7-9 and TRBJ2-7, with D maybe TRBD2 (6 bases). The CDR3 spans 13 residues. Germline loops: CDR1 SEHNR, CDR2 FQNEAQ (reference sequence). V dropped 6 bases and J dropped 8 bases, with 17 bases sitting between them. The CDR3 DNA reads TGTGCCAGCAGTTCCGGGACTCGATCAAAGCAGTACTTC. Its translation: CASSSGTRSKQYF.

In DNA form, the CDR3 reads TGCAGCGTTGAAGGCACAGGGTGGGGGGAGACCCAGTACTTC. This sequence encodes CSVEGTGWGETQYF. This chain connects TRBV29-1 to TRBJ2-5; tentative D call: TRBD1 (6 bases). Germline V CDR1 and CDR2: SQVTM, ANQGSEA. Trimming pared 1 base from V and 5 bases from J, leaving 14 bases between. The CDR3 is made up of 14 amino acids.

The J gene is TRBJ2-5, the V gene TRBV5-6; D possibly matches TRBD1 or TRBD2 (5 bases each). CDR1 and CDR2 from the germline V gene are SGHDT and YYEEEE. V lost 3 bases and J 1 base, leaving 10 bases between the germline ends. This CDR3 region has 14 residues. This CDR3 reads CASSWYGAQETQYF. As DNA, the CDR3 is TGTGCCAGCAGCTGGTACGGGGCCCAAGAGACCCAGTACTTC.

The rearrangement links TRBV6-5 to TRBJ2-3; D uncertain. This CDR3 comprises 14 residues. Trimming stripped 4 bases from V and 4 bases from J, with 12 bases between. Germline assignment: CDR1 MNHEY and CDR2 SVGAGI. The CDR3 spells CASSLLTYPDTQYF. The CDR3, as DNA: TGTGCCAGCAGTTTATTGACCTATCCAGATACGCAGTATTTT.

By frequency in the sample, this clone is medium-sized (0.01 to 0.1%). V gene TRBV7-2 combines with J gene TRBJ1-5; D gene ambiguous. V was cut by 1 base and J by 7 bases, with 11 bases left in between. CDR1 is SGHTA, CDR2 FQGNSA, per germline. The CDR3 length is 14 residues. CDR3 amino acids: CASSLEGFSQPQHF. In DNA form, the CDR3 reads TGTGCCAGCAGCTTAGAGGGATTCTCCCAGCCCCAGCATTTT.

There are a few counts of this clone. The chain has TRBV7-9 and TRBJ2-3; unclear D gene. There are 13 residues in the CDR3. The V gene lost 5 bases and the J gene lost 3 bases, with 9 bases spanning the gap. Per the germline V gene, CDR1 is SEHNR and CDR2 is FQNEAQ (reference sequence). The CDR3 protein is CASSPLNTDTQYF. CDR3 bases: TGTGCCAGCAGCCCCCTAAATACAGATACGCAGTATTTT.

DNA of the CDR3: TGTGCCAGCAGCTGGGACAGCTCCTACGAGCAGTACTTC. It encodes CASSWDSSYEQYF. The chain is built from TRBV11-1 and TRBJ2-7; TRBD1 aligns across 7 bases. CDR1 is SGHAT, CDR2 FQDESV, per germline (reference sequence). This CDR3 is built from 13 residues. The V gene end was trimmed by 4 bases and the J gene end by 0 bases; junction bases not matched to a gene: 0.

The chain couples TRBV6-5 to TRBJ2-7; D is ambiguous. This CDR3 comprises 14 residues. Looked up from germline, CDR1 is MNHEY and CDR2 is SVGAGI. V was shortened by 0 bases and J by 3 bases, with 9 bases between the two germline ends. CDR3: CASSYSVDLYEQYF. The CDR3 DNA reads TGTGCCAGCAGTTACTCCGTCGATCTCTACGAGCAGTACTTC.

V and J are TRBV5-8 and TRBJ1-2; D call uncertain. The CDR3 loop spans 13 amino acids. The germline V gene has CDR1 SGHTS and CDR2 YDEGEE. Trimming stripped 2 bases from V and 0 bases from J, with 5 bases between. The CDR3 DNA reads as TGTGCCAGCAGCTTAGGATCTAACTATGGCTACACCTTC. Translation gives CASSLGSNYGYTF. The full variable domain, in which reference TRBV5-8 and TRBJ1-2 provide the parts outside the CDR3, is EAGVTQSPTHLIKTRGQQATLRCSPISGHTSVYWYQQALGLGLQFLLWYDEGEERNRGNFPPRFSGRQFPNYSSELNVNALELEDSALYLCASSLGSNYGYTFGSGTRLTVV.

The chain recombines TRBV28 with TRBJ1-1; 7 bases are a match to TRBD1. This CDR3 has 16 amino acids. J lost 0 bases, V lost 5 bases, and 9 bases had no gene match. Germline-derived CDR1 and CDR2 are MDHEN and SYDVKM. The CDR3 DNA is TGTGCCAGCAGTGATACAAGACAGGGTTTGAACACTGAAGCTTTCTTT. This translates into CASSDTRQGLNTEAFF.

The rearrangement uses TRBV21-1 and TRBJ2-5; the DNA was not used to check the table's D call, TRBD2. TRBV21-1 is annotated as a pseudogene. The length of the CDR3 is 16 residues. The CDR3 nucleotides are TGTGCCAGCAGCAATAGTAGCGGGGAAATAGGAGAGACCCAGTACTTC. Translated: CASSNSSGEIGETQYF.